This T cell receptor (beta chain) came from a study of beta chain features in type 1 diabetes. The authors reverse transcribed all of the isolated RNA, so sequencing captured expressed TCRB transcripts. Some 3.3 million reads was the average for naive, central memory and regulatory T cell samples. Sequencing was performed with immunoSEQ multiplex PCR; in TCRdb, only in-frame clones are kept and a portion is missing. The sample consists of 350,000 to 450,000 clones, around 16% of them appearing once. CD4+ naive, central memory, regulatory and stem cell-like memory cells were sorted via CD45RO/CCR7/CD25/CD127/CD95/CD27. General study points: The study found fewer insertions and more deletions at VDJ junctions in type 1 diabetes patients.

This clone was observed a handful of times. The antigen is unknown. Sequencing input: naive CD4+ T cells from blood. The receptor was isolated from a woman aged 18-29 years in good health.

CDR3 coding DNA: TGCAGCGTTGCAGGGGATCTCAATCAGCCCCAGCATTTT. Its translation is CSVAGDLNQPQHF. This sequence joins TRBV29-1 and TRBJ1-5; tentative D call: TRBD1 (6 bases). The CDR3 sequence is 13 residues long. Trimming took 4 bases from V and 3 from J, leaving 10 bases between them. Germline V gene sequence: CDR1 SQVTM, CDR2 ANQGSEA.